These T cell receptor beta chains were read from a single sample in a study of PD-1 blockade in classical Hodgkin lymphoma. Sequenced by immunoSEQ multiplex PCR; TCRdb stores in-frame clones only, minus some. The data contain tens of thousands of clones, over 80% of them seen just once; the ten biggest clones take up about 18%. The source was peripheral blood mononuclear cells (PBMCs), collected before the fourth cycle of nivolumab. Receptors originate from a human donor with classical Hodgkin lymphoma. The CDR3 runs from the conserved cysteine through the conserved F or W. A D gene is named only where the DNA matches it firmly. Not all rows give a size; the values are once, few, many and, for expanded clones, a class.

J,size,D,V,length,DNA,CDR3
TRBJ2-3,.,TRBD2,TRBV5-4,15,TGTGCCAGCAGACTTGGACTAGCGGGCACAGATACGCAGTATTTT,CASRLGLAGTDTQYF
TRBJ2-2,.,TRBD2,TRBV5-4,15,TGTGCCAGCAGCTCGACTAGCGGTAACACCGGGGAGCTGTTTTTT,CASSSTSGNTGELFF
TRBJ1-2,.,.,TRBV23-1,11,TGCGCCAGCAGTCCGTTCTATGGCTACACCTTC,CASSPFYGYTF
TRBJ1-4,few,.,TRBV14,13,TGTGCCAGCAGCCCAAGACTTGGAGAAAAACTGTTTTTT,CASSPRLGEKLFF
TRBJ2-7,.,TRBD1,TRBV6-1,14,TGTGCCAGCAGAGGGACAGCCTCATTCCTGGAGCAGTACTTC,CASRGTASFLEQYF
TRBJ2-7,.,.,TRBV6-1,16,TGTGCCAGCAGTGAATTTAAGGCGGGGAGCTCCTACGAGCAGTACTTC,CASSEFKAGSSYEQYF
TRBJ1-1,once,.,TRBV5-6,14,TGTGCCAGCAGCCCGGGGAGCGTGAACACTGAAGCTTTCTTT,CASSPGSVNTEAFF
TRBJ2-1,.,.,TRBV5-1,18,TGCGCCAGCAGGGCAGGGGCTAACGCGGGCCTCGTGTACAATGAGCAGTTCTTC,CASRAGANAGLVYNEQFF
TRBJ2-7,once,.,TRBV12-2,18,TGTGCAAGTCGCTTAGCCCCTCCTAGCGGGAGGCACTACTACGAGCAGTACTTC,CASRLAPPSGRHYYEQYF
TRBJ2-1,.,.,TRBV11-2,14,TGTGCCAGCAGCTTAGGGTCCGGGCTGGGTGAGCAGTTCTTC,CASSLGSGLGEQFF
TRBJ2-2,.,.,TRBV7-8,15,TGTGCCAGCAGCTCTAGGACATCCAACACCGGGGAGCTGTTTTTT,CASSSRTSNTGELFF
TRBJ2-2,.,.,TRBV19,15,TGTGCCAGTAGTATAGCGGGGCTTGGCACCGGGGAGCTGTTTTTT,CASSIAGLGTGELFF
TRBJ2-1,.,TRBD2,TRBV30,15,TGTGCCTGGAGTCCGATTCTAGCGGAGCACAATGAGCAGTTCTTC,CAWSPILAEHNEQFF
TRBJ2-2,.,TRBD1,TRBV6-1,15,TGTGCCAGCAGTCGGGACAGGGCGAACACCGGGGAGCTGTTTTTT,CASSRDRANTGELFF
TRBJ2-7,.,.,TRBV6-5,12,TGTGCCACCATGACACTTTCCTACGAGCAGTACTTC,CATMTLSYEQYF
TRBJ2-7,.,.,TRBV18,14,TGTGCCAGCTCACCAAGGGGGAGAGCGGGCGAGCAGTACTTC,CASSPRGRAGEQYF
TRBJ2-2,.,.,TRBV4-3,15,TGCGCCAGCAGACGGAACAGGGTAGGGACCGGGGAGCTGTTTTTT,CASRRNRVGTGELFF
TRBJ1-2,.,TRBD1,TRBV7-8,15,TGTGCCACCAGGCGAGGGACAGGGGATGTTGCTGGCTACACCTTC,CATRRGTGDVAGYTF
TRBJ2-3,.,.,TRBV19,14,TGTGCCAGTAGTCCCCAGACAGCCACAGATACGCAGTATTTT,CASSPQTATDTQYF
TRBJ2-2,.,TRBD1,TRBV5-1,15,TGCGCCAGCAGCTTCAGGGGGTTCGACACCGGGGAGCTGTTTTTT,CASSFRGFDTGELFF
TRBJ2-5,.,TRBD2,TRBV7-2,15,TGTGCCGGCACCGAGATAGCGGGAGCCTGGGAGACCCAGTACTTC,CAGTEIAGAWETQYF
TRBJ1-2,.,.,TRBV5-4,14,TGTGCCAGCAGCTTGTTGGGGGGGAGCTATGGCTACACCTTC,CASSLLGGSYGYTF
TRBJ2-1,.,.,TRBV7-6,13,TGTGCCAGCAGCTGGGACTCCGGAGATGAGCAGTTCTTC,CASSWDSGDEQFF
TRBJ2-1,.,.,TRBV7-2,13,TGTGCCAGCAGCTTAGGGGCCCGTAATGAGCAGTTCTTC,CASSLGARNEQFF
TRBJ2-1,.,.,TRBV10-3,12,TGTGCCATCACTGGCACGGGCGATGAGCAGTTCTTC,CAITGTGDEQFF
TRBJ2-7,.,TRBD2,TRBV5-6,13,TGTGCCAGCAGCTTGGTCGGGGGGTACGAGCAGTACTTC,CASSLVGGYEQYF
TRBJ1-3,.,.,TRBV30,14,TGTGCCTGGACGACAGGCCTCTCTGGAAACACCATATATTTT,CAWTTGLSGNTIYF
TRBJ1-1,.,.,TRBV7-9,14,TGTGCCAGCAGCTTACAGGGTTTGAGCACTGAAGCTTTCTTT,CASSLQGLSTEAFF
TRBJ1-1,.,.,TRBV9,16,TGTGCCAGCAGCGGCTACCAAGGGGGGGCAGGCACTGAAGCTTTCTTT,CASSGYQGGAGTEAFF
TRBJ1-1,.,.,TRBV19,13,TGTGCCAGCGATTACGGGGGGAACACTGAAGCTTTCTTT,CASDYGGNTEAFF
TRBJ2-1,.,TRBD2,TRBV9,16,TGTGCCAGCAGCGTAGGCCTAGCGGGAGTAGAAAATGAGCAGTTCTTC,CASSVGLAGVENEQFF
TRBJ1-5,.,TRBD1,TRBV7-9,13,TGTGCCAGCAGCCAAGACAGGGTCCAGCCCCAGCATTTT,CASSQDRVQPQHF
TRBJ1-2,.,.,TRBV29-1,11,TGCAGCGGAACGACGAGCCGGGGCTACACCTTC,CSGTTSRGYTF
TRBJ1-2,.,.,TRBV7-2,17,TGTGCCAGCAGCTTGGACAACACTAACTTAGCTAACTATGGCTACACCTTC,CASSLDNTNLANYGYTF
TRBJ2-7,.,.,TRBV2,20,TGTGCCAGCAGTGATCCTTACCTTAGACAGGCAACCACCAGAGGTGACGAGCAGTACTTC,CASSDPYLRQATTRGDEQYF
TRBJ2-7,.,TRBD2,TRBV9,16,TGTGCCAGCAGCCCCCGACTGGGGGGGATATCATACGAGCAGTACTTC,CASSPRLGGISYEQYF
TRBJ1-2,.,TRBD1,TRBV7-9,14,TGTGCCAGCAGCTCCGGGACAGGGTCCTATGGCTACACCTTC,CASSSGTGSYGYTF
TRBJ2-1,once,.,TRBV11-2,15,TGTGCCAGCAGCGCGACGGCAGGAACCTACAATGAGCAGTTCTTC,CASSATAGTYNEQFF
TRBJ2-2,.,.,TRBV6-4,17,TGTGCCAGCAGTGACTCCCCGCGTCAGACGCGGGCCGGGGAGCTGTTTTTT,CASSDSPRQTRAGELFF
TRBJ2-7,.,.,TRBV6-1,14,TGTGCCAGCAGTGAAAGTGGGACTCTATACGAGCAGTACTTC,CASSESGTLYEQYF
TRBJ2-4,.,.,TRBV12-2,17,TGTGCAAGTCGTCTAGTGGGTAGCGGGAGGGCCTTGGACATTCAGTACTTC,CASRLVGSGRALDIQYF
TRBJ2-1,.,.,TRBV7-2,12,TGTGCCAGCAGCATCTCCGTAGGGGGGCAGTTCTTC,CASSISVGGQFF
TRBJ2-5,once,TRBD2,TRBV5-4,16,TGTGCCAGCAGCTTGACTAGCGGGAGGGCCGGGGAGACCCAGTACTTC,CASSLTSGRAGETQYF
TRBJ2-5,once,.,TRBV27,17,TGTGCCAGCAGCCCCCGGACCAGCGGGTATCACCAAGAGACCCAGTACTTC,CASSPRTSGYHQETQYF